The 32 T cell receptor beta chains listed next were all sequenced from one sample in a study of OX40 agonist ivuxolimab in advanced cancers. Some clones are missing from TCRdb's copy, which holds only in-frame ones; the method was immunoSEQ multiplex PCR. The sample lists 75,000 to 100,000 clones; about 80% were seen once. The specimen comprised CD4+ or CD8+ T cells sorted from blood, sampled in a trial of the OX40 agonist ivuxolimab. The origin of the receptors is an adult with an advanced solid tumor such as melanoma, head and neck, liver or kidney cancer.

J is TRBJ2-1 and V is TRBV5-8; 12 positions agree with TRBD2. V lost 1 base to trimming and J lost 4 bases; unmatched junction nucleotides: 3. There are 16 residues in the CDR3. The germline gives CDR1 SGHTS, CDR2 YDEGEE. The CDR3 DNA follows: TGTGCCAGCAGCTTGCTGACTAGCGGGAGATACAATGAGCAGTTCTTC. Protein product: CASSLLTSGRYNEQFF. Complete variable domain (other parts from reference TRBV5-8 and TRBJ2-1): EAGVTQSPTHLIKTRGQQATLRCSPISGHTSVYWYQQALGLGLQFLLWYDEGEERNRGNFPPRFSGRQFPNYSSELNVNALELEDSALYLCASSLLTSGRYNEQFFGPGTRLTVL.

J is TRBJ1-1 and V is TRBV7-9; D remains unclear. Trimming pared 1 base from V and 6 bases from J, leaving 12 bases between. Germline assignment: CDR1 SEHNR and CDR2 FQNEAQ (reference sequence). The CDR3 extends over 14 amino acids. CDR3 amino acids: CASSLEVPQSEAFF. The CDR3 nucleotides are TGTGCCAGCAGCTTAGAGGTCCCGCAGTCTGAAGCTTTCTTT.

The chain joins TRBV7-2 to TRBJ1-6; D ambiguous. V lost 1 base and J lost 1, with 5 bases in between. Per germline, CDR1 SGHTA and CDR2 FQGNSA. CDR3 length: 15 residues. CDR3 residues: CASSLEASYNSPLHF. The CDR3 DNA sequence: TGTGCCAGCAGCTTAGAGGCATCCTATAATTCACCCCTCCACTTT.

The chain uses TRBV5-1 and TRBJ2-3; 8 bases line up with TRBD2. In germline, CDR1 is SGHRS, CDR2 YFSETQ. J gave up 2 bases and V 2 bases, and 4 bases lay outside the gene matches. This CDR3 is 15 amino acids long. CDR3 region: CASSFGRALTDTQYF. The CDR3 nucleotides are TGCGCCAGCAGCTTCGGGAGGGCCCTCACAGATACGCAGTATTTT.

The chain has TRBV6-6 and TRBJ1-5, with 7 bases lining up with TRBD1. CDR3 size: 14 residues. V was pared by 8 bases and J by 1 base, with 5 bases of the junction left unmatched. The germline V gene has CDR1 MNHNY and CDR2 SVGAGI (reference sequence). The CDR3 loop is CASEAGGSNQPQHF. CDR3 nucleotides: TGTGCCAGCGAGGCAGGGGGGAGCAATCAGCCCCAGCATTTT.

The V gene is TRBV9, the J gene TRBJ2-1, with a weak D call TRBD2 (6 bases). The ends were cut back, 2 bases at V and 0 bases at J, with 9 bases in the middle. This CDR3 comprises 15 residues. Germline assignment: CDR1 SGDLS and CDR2 YYNGEE. The CDR3 reads CASSVTGSSYNEQFF. The CDR3 DNA reads TGTGCCAGCAGCGTGACCGGGAGCTCCTACAATGAGCAGTTCTTC.

V and J are TRBV30 and TRBJ2-1, with 8 bases lining up with TRBD2. The CDR3 has 14 residues. Germline V CDR1 and CDR2: GTSNPN, SVGIG (reference sequence). With 1 base clipped from V and 8 bases from J, the junction kept 7 bases outside the gene matches. The CDR3, as DNA: TGTGCCTGGAGTGGGATAGCGGGGACGGATGAGCAGTTCTTC. It yields the protein CAWSGIAGTDEQFF.

This rearrangement joins TRBV6-5 to TRBJ1-4; tentative D call: TRBD1 (5 bases). Germline CDR1 and CDR2: MNHEY and SVGAGI. This CDR3 comprises 16 residues. The V end was cut by 0 bases, the J end by 9 bases, with 17 bases between. The CDR3 protein is CASSYSQGGGVKKLFF. The CDR3 coding sequence is TGTGCCAGCAGTTACTCCCAGGGTGGGGGGGTGAAAAAACTGTTTTTT.

This clone was counted only a few times. The chain is built from TRBV30 and TRBJ1-2; D gene unclear. Looked up from germline, CDR1 is GTSNPN and CDR2 is SVGIG (reference sequence). This CDR3 has 12 amino acids. V lost 4 bases and J 7 bases, leaving 13 bases between the germline ends. CDR3 residues: CAWNGPLGGYTF. In DNA form, the CDR3 reads TGTGCCTGGAACGGGCCTCTGGGTGGCTACACCTTC.

The rearrangement links TRBV14 to TRBJ2-5; D is unresolved. This CDR3 is 14 amino acids long. Germline V gene sequence: CDR1 SGHDN, CDR2 FVKESK. Trimming removed 0 bases from V and 6 bases from J, with 11 bases in between. Here the CDR3 reads CASSQDSTKKTQYF. The CDR3 DNA sequence: TGTGCCAGCAGCCAAGACTCTACTAAGAAGACCCAGTACTTC.

The table lists this clone with a count of one. V gene TRBV6-5 combines with J gene TRBJ1-1, with 7 bases fitting TRBD1. This CDR3 region has 14 residues. Germline V gives CDR1 MNHEY, CDR2 SVGAGI. Unmatched junction bases numbered 5, after V lost 6 bases and J lost 1 base. CDR3 DNA: TGTGCCAGCAGAAGACAGGGCTCGAACACTGAAGCTTTCTTT. This gives the protein CASRRQGSNTEAFF.

The genes are TRBV2 and TRBJ2-7, with D possibly TRBD1 on 5 matching bases. V was pared by 7 bases and J by 4 bases, with 11 bases between. The CDR3 is made up of 12 amino acids. Germline CDR1 SNHLY, CDR2 FYNNEI. The CDR3 nucleotides are TGTGCCAGCACCCTGACAGCTTACGAGCAGTACTTC. Amino acid sequence: CASTLTAYEQYF.

This clone was seen more than once but under ten times. The chain is built from TRBV5-1 and TRBJ1-3; tentatively, D is TRBD1 (6 bases). Germline CDR1 and CDR2: SGHRS and YFSETQ. This CDR3 spans 14 amino acids. Trimming removed 4 bases from V and 1 base from J, with 9 bases in between. This CDR3 reads CASSAQGSGNTIYF. Written as DNA, the CDR3 is TGCGCCAGCAGCGCCCAGGGGTCTGGAAACACCATATATTTT.

By sample share, this clone is medium-sized. V usage is TRBV6-5 and J usage is TRBJ1-1; D might be TRBD1 (6 bases). Between the trimmed V and J ends, which lost 5 bases and 0 bases, there was a span of 7 bases. CDR1 is MNHEY, CDR2 SVGAGI, per germline. This CDR3 comprises 13 residues. This CDR3 reads CASSGDMNTEAFF. The CDR3 DNA reads as TGTGCCAGCAGTGGGGACATGAACACTGAAGCTTTCTTT.

The gene calls are TRBV27 and TRBJ1-1; D gene uncertain. Germline lookup yields CDR1 MNHEY and CDR2 SMNVEV (reference sequence). Trimming removed 8 bases at V and 5 bases at J, with 9 bases between. The CDR3 sequence is 11 residues long. CDR3 in amino acids: CASGRKTEAFF. The CDR3 nucleotides are TGTGCCAGCGGTCGAAAGACTGAAGCTTTCTTT.

The J gene is TRBJ1-4, the V gene TRBV6-5, with D unresolved. CDR1 and CDR2 from the germline V gene are MNHEY and SVGAGI. V was cut by 5 bases and J by 5 bases, with 15 bases left in between. This CDR3 is 15 amino acids long. In DNA form, the CDR3 reads TGTGCCAGCAGTACGGACGGAATCCGGAATGAAAAACTGTTTTTT. Its protein is CASSTDGIRNEKLFF.

CDR3 region: CASSDQNIQYF. CDR3 DNA sequence: TGTGCCAGCAGTGATCAAAACATTCAGTACTTC. The rearrangement joins TRBV6-5 to TRBJ2-4; D is unresolved. Trimming removed 5 bases at V and 5 bases at J, with 4 bases between. Germline CDR1 and CDR2: MNHEY and SVGAGI. The CDR3 extends over 11 amino acids.

The chain has TRBV6-1 and TRBJ2-5; D gene ambiguous. Germline V gene sequence: CDR1 MNHNS, CDR2 SASEGT. Trimming removed 7 bases at V and 5 bases at J, with 5 bases between. The CDR3 is made up of 10 amino acids. CDR3 amino acids: CASIQETQYF. In nucleotides, the CDR3 is TGTGCCAGCATTCAGGAGACCCAGTACTTC.

This CDR3 reads CASSPTTSGVGEQFF. The CDR3 nucleotides read TGTGCCAGCAGCCCGACGACTAGCGGGGTGGGTGAGCAGTTCTTC. The chain carries TRBV7-7 and TRBJ2-1, with 11 bases that match TRBD2. CDR1 and CDR2 from the germline V gene are SSHAT and FNYEAQ (reference sequence). V was clipped by 5 bases and J by 9 bases; unmatched bases: 9. CDR3 size: 15 residues.

This clone appeared once. The rearrangement uses TRBV29-1 and TRBJ2-3; perhaps TRBD2 as D (5 bases). Germline V gene lookup returns CDR1 SQVTM and CDR2 ANQGSEA. The V end lost 6 bases, the J end lost 2 bases, and 6 bases lay between the germline ends. The CDR3 length is 11 residues. CDR3 in amino acids: CSVGNTDTQYF. The DNA of the CDR3 is TGCAGCGTCGGGAACACAGATACGCAGTATTTT.

The chain is built from TRBV18 and TRBJ1-1; perhaps TRBD1 as D (5 bases). This CDR3 contains 15 residues. V was shortened by 2 bases and J by 8 bases, with 18 bases between the two germline ends. CDR1 is KGHSH and CDR2 is LQKENI in the germline V gene. The CDR3 nucleotides are TGTGCCAGCTCACCAGAAAGGACATCTACGGGGGAAGCTTTCTTT. Translating it yields CASSPERTSTGEAFF.

The rearrangement links TRBV6-1 to TRBJ1-3; D is perhaps TRBD1 (6 bases). Germline CDR1 reads MNHNS; CDR2 reads SASEGT. V lost 10 bases and J lost 2, with 12 bases in between. The CDR3 length is 13 residues. DNA of the CDR3: TGTGCCACCACCCAGGGGACTGGAAACACCATATATTTT. This gives the protein CATTQGTGNTIYF.

The CDR3: CASSIGTSHLNEQFF. CDR3 DNA sequence: TGTGCCAGCAGCATAGGGACTAGTCATTTGAATGAGCAGTTCTTC. The chain joins TRBV11-2 to TRBJ2-1, with 8 bases aligning to TRBD2. The CDR3 extends over 15 amino acids. CDR1 and CDR2 (germline): SGHAT, FQNNGV. Trimming took 5 bases from V and 7 from J; bases not matched to a gene: 10.

The rearrangement links TRBV5-1 to TRBJ2-5, with 13 bases that match TRBD2. The CDR3 loop spans 16 amino acids. V lost 4 bases to trimming and J lost 1 base; unmatched junction nucleotides: 4. CDR1 SGHRS and CDR2 YFSETQ come from the germline V gene. The CDR3 region has the DNA TGCGCCAGCAGCGGCGGGACTAGCGGGGTCCAAGAGACCCAGTACTTC. Amino acid sequence: CASSGGTSGVQETQYF.

The DNA for the CDR3 is TGTGCCAGCAGCTTATACGGCAGGGGATTATACGAGCAGTACTTC. It encodes CASSLYGRGLYEQYF. The rearrangement uses TRBV7-9 and TRBJ2-5, with D maybe TRBD1 (6 bases). The tail of the sequence fits TRBJ2-7 better, so the J call may be wrong. This CDR3 is built from 15 residues. From germline, CDR1 is SEHNR and CDR2 FQNEAQ (reference sequence).

The J gene is TRBJ2-3, the V gene TRBV2, with D perhaps TRBD2 (6 bases). Trimming took off 7 bases at V and 6 bases at J, with 17 bases between the two ends. The CDR3 runs 14 residues. Germline CDR1 SNHLY, CDR2 FYNNEI. The CDR3 loop reads CASMASEIRDTQYF. The CDR3 DNA sequence: TGTGCCAGCATGGCTAGCGAGATTCGGGATACGCAGTATTTT.

The chain has TRBV4-1 and TRBJ2-7; possibly TRBD1 for D (6 bases). Germline CDR1 MGHRA, CDR2 YSYEKL. V was cut by 5 bases and J by 3 bases, with 14 bases left in between. The CDR3 consists of 14 residues. Here the CDR3 reads CASSIRTDFYEQYF. The CDR3 nucleotides read TGCGCCAGCAGCATTCGGACAGATTTCTACGAGCAGTACTTC.

The rearrangement joins TRBV6-5 to TRBJ2-7; 9 bases map to TRBD1. V shed 6 bases and J 3 bases; nucleotides not matched to a gene: 9. This CDR3 region has 15 residues. Germline V lookup: CDR1 MNHEY, CDR2 SVGAGI. The CDR3 is CASSKDRGRIYEQYF. The DNA for the CDR3 is TGTGCCAGCAGCAAGGACAGGGGCCGCATCTACGAGCAGTACTTC.

This clone has just one count. The chain recombines TRBV27 with TRBJ2-1; TRBD2 matches at 11 bases. Germline loops: CDR1 MNHEY, CDR2 SMNVEV (reference sequence). After removal of 2 bases from V and 9 bases from J, the junction contained 6 bases not matched to a gene. CDR3 length: 15 amino acids. The CDR3 sequence is CASSLELAGVGEQFF. DNA for the CDR3: TGTGCCAGCAGTTTAGAACTAGCGGGAGTCGGTGAGCAGTTCTTC.

The gene calls are TRBV6-6 and TRBJ2-7, with D maybe TRBD2 (6 bases). There are 14 residues in the CDR3. Deletions cut 6 bases from V and 5 bases from J, with 17 bases between. CDR1 is MNHNY, CDR2 SVGAGI, per germline (reference sequence). CDR3 loop: CASSHRSGVNEQYF. The CDR3 nucleotides read TGTGCCAGCAGCCACCGCTCGGGGGTCAACGAGCAGTACTTC.

The V and J genes are TRBV5-1 and TRBJ1-6; TRBD1 agrees at 10 bases. The V and J ends lost 4 bases and 7 bases, in that order; junction bases with no gene match: 2. Germline V gives CDR1 SGHRS, CDR2 YFSETQ. The CDR3 is 14 residues long. CDR3 DNA: TGCGCCAGCAGCCCGGACAGGGGGAATTCACCCCTCCACTTT. Translation gives CASSPDRGNSPLHF.

The J gene is TRBJ2-7, the V gene TRBV12-5; D is unresolved. In germline, CDR1 is LGHNT, CDR2 FRNRAP. Trimming removed 1 base from V and 4 bases from J, with 5 bases in between. The CDR3 is made up of 12 amino acids. CDR3 loop: CASGLGRYEQYF. In DNA, the CDR3 is TGTGCTAGTGGTTTGGGCCGGTACGAGCAGTACTTC.